A selection of T cell receptor beta chains follows, all from one sample in a study of CD8 T cells in ankylosing spondylitis. TCRdb re-called the 5' RACE reads with MiXCR, one entry per CDR3 protein. Of about 700,000 distinct CDR3 sequences in the sample, 15% to 20% were seen once. Sequencing input: blood, either unsorted or a sorted T cell fraction (not recorded which). The receptors derive from a male donor with ankylosing spondylitis. Each CDR3 is given with its conserved first and last residue. Fields, in order: V gene, J gene, D gene, clone size, CDR3 DNA, CDR3 protein. A D gene is named only where the DNA matches it firmly. A clone size is listed for some rows: how often the clone was seen (once, few, many), or a class if it is expanded.

TRBV15,TRBJ2-7,-,few,TGTGCCACCAGCAGAGAGACCCTCAGGGGAAACGAGCAGTACTTC,CATSRETLRGNEQYF
TRBV20-1,TRBJ1-3,-,few,TGCAGTGCTAGAGATGCCACACCTAACTCTGGAAACACCATATATTTT,CSARDATPNSGNTIYF
TRBV7-9,TRBJ2-5,-,-,TGTGCCTCCGAGGGCCCTAGGAAGACCCAGTACTTC,CASEGPRKTQYF
TRBV3-1,TRBJ2-1,-,-,TGTGCCAGCAGCCCCTATCGTCGGAGAAAGTTCTTC,CASSPYRRRKFF
TRBV3-1,TRBJ1-2,-,few,TGTGCCAGCAGCCAAGACGAGGGGCGAACTAACTATGGCTACACCTTC,CASSQDEGRTNYGYTF
TRBV20-1,TRBJ1-6,-,-,TGCAGTGCTCGGGGGGTAGGGAAGGTCGGGGATAATTCACCCCTCCACTTT,CSARGVGKVGDNSPLHF
TRBV11-2,TRBJ2-3,TRBD1,once,TGTGCCAGCAGCAAAGACAGGGTCCTTGATACGCAGTATTTT,CASSKDRVLDTQYF
TRBV7-9,TRBJ2-7,TRBD1,-,TGTGCCAGCAGCGTCCGGGACAGCCCAGACGAGCAGTACTTC,CASSVRDSPDEQYF
TRBV28,TRBJ1-6,-,few,TGTGCCAGCAGTTGGGCAGGGAGGAATTCACCCCTCCACTTT,CASSWAGRNSPLHF
TRBV20-1,TRBJ1-1,-,-,TGCAGTGCTAGAGCGGGGGGGGCCACTGAAGCTTTCTTT,CSARAGGATEAFF
TRBV11-3,TRBJ1-2,-,few,TGTGCCAGCAGCCCCCGGGCAGGGAACTATGGCTACACCTTC,CASSPRAGNYGYTF
TRBV6-1,TRBJ2-3,TRBD2,-,TGTGCCAGCGGGGGGGGATACACAGATACGCAGTATTTT,CASGGGYTDTQYF
TRBV5-6,TRBJ2-1,-,few,TGTGCCAGCGGGCCCGTTTTGGGGGCTGGGTCCAATGAGCAGTTCTTC,CASGPVLGAGSNEQFF
TRBV12-3/TRBV12-4,TRBJ1-2,-,few,TGTGCCAGCAGTTTAGGGGGACCGAAGGATGGCTACACCTTC,CASSLGGPKDGYTF
TRBV14,TRBJ2-1,-,few,TGTGCCAGCAGCCAAGCTCTACAGCCCACCTACAATGAGCAGTTCTTC,CASSQALQPTYNEQFF
TRBV12-3/TRBV12-4,TRBJ2-7,TRBD1,-,TGTGCCAGCAGCGGACAGGGATGGGAGCAGTACTTC,CASSGQGWEQYF
TRBV4-3,TRBJ2-1,-,few,TGCGCCAGCAGCCAAGGAAGTAGCTCCTACAATGAGCAGTTCTTC,CASSQGSSSYNEQFF
TRBV18,TRBJ1-2,-,-,TGTGCCAGCTCACCACTTACGGAGGACTATGGCTACACCTTC,CASSPLTEDYGYTF
TRBV5-1,TRBJ2-3,-,-,TGCGCCAGCAGCTACCTCGGGGCAGATACGCAGTATTTT,CASSYLGADTQYF
TRBV12-3/TRBV12-4,TRBJ2-1,TRBD2,-,TGTGCCAGCAGTTTCACCCAGCGGGAGTTGGTTGAGCAGTTCTTC,CASSFTQRELVEQFF
TRBV6-1,TRBJ1-5,-,-,TGTGCCAGCATAGCGGGGGGCAATCAGCCCCAGCATTTT,CASIAGGNQPQHF
TRBV12-3/TRBV12-4,TRBJ1-5,TRBD1,few,TGTGCCAGCAGTACCACACCGGGACAGGGGTATTTT,CASSTTPGQGYF
TRBV7-2,TRBJ2-3,TRBD2,few,TGTGCCACCCAAGGACTAGCGGGCACAGATACGCAGTATTTT,CATQGLAGTDTQYF
TRBV7-9,TRBJ2-3,TRBD2,many,TGTGCCAGCTTAGCGGGAGGGAGCACAGATACGCAGTATTTT,CASLAGGSTDTQYF
TRBV12-3/TRBV12-4,TRBJ1-1,-,few,TGTGCCAGCAGCCCTCGGGACACAGTTCTTATGAACACTGAAGCTTTCTTT,CASSPRDTVLMNTEAFF
TRBV12-3/TRBV12-4,TRBJ1-4,-,few,TGTGCCAGCAGTTTAGAGGGGCAGAATATGGGGGCAACTAATGAAAAACTGTTTTTT,CASSLEGQNMGATNEKLFF
TRBV20-1,TRBJ2-1,TRBD2,-,TGCAGTGCTAGACAAGCGGGGGGCGACAATGAGCAGTTCTTC,CSARQAGGDNEQFF
TRBV7-9,TRBJ2-3,-,-,TGTGCCAGCAGACCGGACGGCACAGATACGCAGTATTTT,CASRPDGTDTQYF
TRBV29-1,TRBJ1-1,TRBD1,-,TGCAGCGTTAAGGGACAGGCACCAGAAGCTTTCTTT,CSVKGQAPEAFF
TRBV9,TRBJ2-3,-,-,TGTGCCAGCAGCGTAGCCCGATCTACCACAGATACGCAGTATTTT,CASSVARSTTDTQYF
TRBV10-3,TRBJ2-1,-,-,TGTGCCATCAGTGAGCAGGGGCAGATATGGGGTGAGCAGTTCTTC,CAISEQGQIWGEQFF
TRBV4-1,TRBJ1-1,TRBD1,-,TGCGCCAGCAGCCAAGATAAGGGACAGGACGCTGAAGCTTTCTTT,CASSQDKGQDAEAFF
TRBV7-2,TRBJ2-1,-,-,TGTGCCAGCAGCTTAGTTTCGGGGCTCAATGAGCAGTTCTTC,CASSLVSGLNEQFF
TRBV6-1,TRBJ2-3,TRBD2,-,TGTGCCAGCAGCCTCCGGTACACTCTAGCGGGGGGAACAGATACGCAGTATTTT,CASSLRYTLAGGTDTQYF
TRBV27,TRBJ1-6,-,few,TGTGCCAGCAGTCCTGCTTTGGAGCGGTATAATTCACCCCTCCACTTT,CASSPALERYNSPLHF
TRBV7-9,TRBJ2-3,-,-,TGTGCCAGCAGCCAAACCGCGGGGCAGTATTTT,CASSQTAGQYF
TRBV6-2/TRBV6-3,TRBJ1-2,TRBD1,few,TGTGCCAGCACCAACTCCGGGACAGGATTCGGCTACACCTTC,CASTNSGTGFGYTF
TRBV4-1,TRBJ2-7,-,-,TGCGCCAGCAGCCTCTCCGGGACACCCGACCTCGAGCAGTACTTC,CASSLSGTPDLEQYF
TRBV28,TRBJ1-1,TRBD1,many,TGTGCCAGCAGTGCCATTACCGGGACAGGTGACACCGCCGCTTTCTTT,CASSAITGTGDTAAFF
TRBV2,TRBJ2-3,TRBD2,-,TGTGCCAACCTAGGGACTAGCGGGAGCGCAGATACGCAGTATTTT,CANLGTSGSADTQYF
TRBV12-3/TRBV12-4,TRBJ1-5,-,few,TGTGCCAGCAGCGGAGCAGGGGCTGGCAATCAGCCCCAGCATTTT,CASSGAGAGNQPQHF
TRBV5-1,TRBJ2-2,-,-,TGCGCCAGCAGCTTGGGACGGGACTCTCGCTATACCGGGGAGCTGTTTTTT,CASSLGRDSRYTGELFF
TRBV12-3/TRBV12-4,TRBJ1-2,-,-,TGTGCCAGCACCCCGACCGGGGTATCGGGTAGGGGCTACACCTTC,CASTPTGVSGRGYTF
TRBV29-1,TRBJ2-5,-,-,TGCAGCGTGAGGGGCAGCCAAGAGACCCAGTACTTC,CSVRGSQETQYF
TRBV5-1,TRBJ2-7,-,few,TGCGCCAGCAGCGTGAATCAGATACTCGGCTACGAGCAGTACTTC,CASSVNQILGYEQYF
TRBV24-1,TRBJ2-4,-,many,TGTGCCACCAGTGATTCCCACAGGGTAGGGGCGCAGTACTTC,CATSDSHRVGAQYF
TRBV20-1,TRBJ2-2,-,-,TGCAGTGCACCACAGACAGCGAACACCGGGGAGCTGTTTTTT,CSAPQTANTGELFF
TRBV20-1,TRBJ2-1,-,-,TGCAGTCCGGGCAGCCCCTACAATGAGCAGTTCTTC,CSPGSPYNEQFF
TRBV5-1,TRBJ1-1,TRBD1,few,TGCGCCAGCAGCTCTGGGACAGGCCTTGAAGCTTTCTTT,CASSSGTGLEAFF
TRBV24-1,TRBJ2-2,-,-,TGTGCCACCAGTGATTCGACAGTAACCAACACCGGGGAGCTGTTTTTT,CATSDSTVTNTGELFF
TRBV20-1,TRBJ2-2,-,many,TGCAGTGCTAACAGGAAGGGGGACACCGGGGAGCTGTTTTTT,CSANRKGDTGELFF
TRBV5-1,TRBJ1-1,-,-,TGCGCCAGCAGCCCTGGGACATGGGGAGCTTTCTTT,CASSPGTWGAFF
TRBV18,TRBJ2-1,-,few,TGTGCCAGCTCAGAGGGTCACTCCTACAATGAGCAGTTCTTC,CASSEGHSYNEQFF
TRBV4-2,TRBJ2-5,TRBD2,few,TGTGCCAGCAGCCTGACTAGCGGGGGAACCGCGGGCCAAGAGACCCAGTACTTC,CASSLTSGGTAGQETQYF
TRBV4-3,TRBJ2-1,-,few,TGCGCCAGCAGCCTTTACACAGGCAATGAGCAGTTCTTC,CASSLYTGNEQFF
TRBV12-3/TRBV12-4,TRBJ2-2,TRBD2,few,TGTGCCAGCAGTTTTGCTAGCGGGACCGGGGAGCTGTTTTTT,CASSFASGTGELFF
TRBV12-3/TRBV12-4,TRBJ1-5,-,many,TGTGCCAGCAGTTTCCGGGGCGGCCAGCCCCAGCATTTT,CASSFRGGQPQHF
TRBV12-3/TRBV12-4,TRBJ2-4,TRBD2,few,TGTGCCAGCAAGGCTAGCGGGAGGGTCCAAAACATTCAGTACTTC,CASKASGRVQNIQYF
TRBV12-3/TRBV12-4,TRBJ1-1,-,few,TGTGCCAGCAGTTCGGTTCTTTTGCCCTTGAACACTGAAGCTTTCTTT,CASSSVLLPLNTEAFF